This TCR beta chain is drawn from a study of low-dose radiotherapy and immunotherapy resistance in tumors. Study overall: On a schedule of every two weeks, intravenous cyclophosphamide at a dose of 200 mg/m2 was delivered one day before each radiation and immunotherapy administration.

Priming of first-strand cDNA relied on TRAV- and TRBV-specific primers (covering alpha and beta chains). With a V-primer adapter and a constant-region primer, TCRs were amplified for roughly 18 PCR cycles. Following isolation, mRNA was amplified via in vitro transcription. TCRdb reprocessed the reads via MiXCR and lists one record per CDR3 protein. The repertoire holds about 6,200 distinct CDR3 sequences, with approximately 78% as singletons. This clonotype was seen only once. Low-dose radiotherapy, low-dose cyclophosphamide, aspirin, ipilimumab and nivolumab were all given to the donors. CDR3 size: 14 residues. The germline V gene has CDR1 MNHNS and CDR2 SASEGT. J lost 2 bases, V lost 5 bases, and 5 bases had no gene match.

The rearrangement uses TRBV6-1 and TRBJ2-7; TRBD1 aligns across 8 bases. The sequence was obtained from a human donor with advanced metastatic prostate, ovarian, gallbladder or colorectal cancer (not recorded which). This table probably holds off-target reads from a library built for another chain. The CDR3 DNA reads as TGTGCCAGCAGTTACAGGGACAGGACCTACGAGCAGTACTTC. Protein product: CASSYRDRTYEQYF.